The clone carrying this TCR beta chain was observed many times. The antigen is not known. The source of the sample is a study of shared clonotypes between healthy human individuals. Study-wide background: Every donor yielded three CD4 naive, three CD4 memory, two CD8 naive and one CD8 memory plate.

Study conclusions and caveats: Clonotype sharing among donors was expected to depend on sequencing depth.

The CDR3 covers 15 residues. The germline CDR1 and CDR2 sequences are SSHAT and FNYEAQ (reference sequence). The J segment lost 5 bases and the V segment lost 3 bases, leaving 8 bases of the junction unmatched. How the authors handled the data: From ImmunoSEQ came sequences covering only the junction and carrying no quality scores, so filtering differed. The protocol was immunoSEQ multiplex PCR, while the TCRdb copy is restricted to in-frame clones and leaves out a portion. V, J and clone size reflect that table, while D and trimming were determined from the DNA. The sample lists 110,000 or so clones, 68% occurring once.

V usage is TRBV7-7 and J usage is TRBJ2-5; TRBD1 agrees at 8 bases. The TCR comes from a woman younger than 45 in good health. The sequenced sample was memory CD8+ T cells sorted from blood. Subset in this sample: CD45RO+ cells pooled with CCR7-negative TemRA cells. This CDR3 is CASSFKGQVGETQYF. The CDR3 coding sequence is TGTGCCAGCAGCTTCAAGGGACAGGTTGGGGAGACCCAGTACTTC. Together with reference TRBV7-7 and TRBJ2-5, the CDR3 gives the full variable domain: GAGVSQSPRYKVTKRGQDVTLRCDPISSHATLYWYQQALGQGPEFLTYFNYEAQPDKSGLPSDRFSAERPEGSISTLTIQRTEQRDSAMYRCASSFKGQVGETQYFGPGTRLLVL.